The 31 T cell receptor beta chains presented below share a single source sample, sequenced in a study of T cells in Graves' hyperthyroidism and ophthalmopathy. Amplified TCR beta CDR3 regions derived from RNA transcripts. The HTBI primer set was used in a first-round RT-PCR of the TCR CDR3. TCRdb called the multiplex PCR reads again in MiXCR, with one record for every CDR3 protein. This table has hundreds of thousands of distinct CDR3 sequences, 16% appearing once. The sequenced sample consisted of blood. The receptor set was obtained from a woman in her 40s with Graves' ophthalmopathy.

This sequence joins TRBV5-1 and TRBJ1-4; no clear D gene. This CDR3 contains 15 residues. Trimming removed 0 bases from V and 5 bases from J, with 11 bases in between. In germline, CDR1 is SGHRS, CDR2 YFSETQ. The CDR3 reads CASSLDWAVNEKLFF. The DNA of the CDR3 is TGCGCCAGCAGCTTGGACTGGGCAGTGAATGAAAAACTGTTTTTT. Full variable domain (rest looked up from reference TRBV5-1 and TRBJ1-4): KAGVTQTPRYLIKTRGQQVTLSCSPISGHRSVSWYQQTPGQGLQFLFEYFSETQRNKGNFPGRFSGRQFSNSRSEMNVSTLELGDSALYLCASSLDWAVNEKLFFGSGTQLSVL.

This clonotype appeared many times. The CDR3 DNA sequence: TGCAGTGCCCCGGGACAGGTCAAGAGCACAGATACGCAGTATTTT. Protein: CSAPGQVKSTDTQYF. This chain links TRBV20-1 with TRBJ2-3; 8 bases match TRBD1. The CDR3 contains 15 residues. The trim removed 6 bases at V and 0 bases at J, leaving 8 bases unmatched. Per germline, CDR1 DFQATT and CDR2 SNEGSKA (reference sequence).

The chain recombines TRBV4-2 with TRBJ1-3; D gene uncertain. The V gene's germline CDR1 is LGHNA and CDR2 YNFKEQ. V was shortened by 0 bases and J by 1 base, with 10 bases between the two germline ends. The CDR3 is 16 amino acids. CDR3 sequence: CASSQDLQVSGNTIYF. The CDR3 nucleotides are TGTGCCAGCAGCCAAGACCTTCAGGTGTCTGGAAACACCATATATTTT.

The V gene is TRBV27, the J gene TRBJ1-1; a weak D match, TRBD1 (5 bases). Trimming pared 6 bases from V and 4 bases from J, leaving 15 bases between. CDR3 length: 14 residues. The germline V gene has CDR1 MNHEY and CDR2 SMNVEV (reference sequence). The CDR3 DNA reads TGTGCCAGCAGAAGACAGAGGGACGCCACTGAAGCTTTCTTT. Protein product: CASRRQRDATEAFF.

The chain employs TRBV20-1 and TRBJ2-1; 7 bases fit TRBD1. This CDR3 region has 18 residues. The V and J ends lost 6 bases and 1 base, in that order; junction bases with no gene match: 18. Germline CDR1 DFQATT, CDR2 SNEGSKA (reference sequence). The CDR3 DNA reads as TGCAGTGCCCAACAGACCCGAACGCAGGGGGTTTCCTACAATGAGCAGTTCTTC. Translating it yields CSAQQTRTQGVSYNEQFF.

This clonotype has a single count. The chain has TRBV4-1 and TRBJ1-2; D is uncertain. From germline, CDR1 is MGHRA and CDR2 YSYEKL. The V end lost 4 bases, the J end lost 3 bases, and 12 bases lay between the germline ends. The CDR3 loop spans 14 amino acids. In nucleotides, the CDR3 is TGCGCCAGCAGCCGCTACGACGGGGACTATGGCTACACCTTC. Translated, it gives CASSRYDGDYGYTF.

As to this clonotype: Since a much larger clone is just one base distant, this may be a read error. V usage is TRBV6-9 and J usage is TRBJ1-2, with D hard to call. The germline CDR1 and CDR2 sequences are MNHGY and SVAAGI. The length of the CDR3 is 13 residues. The CDR3 nucleotides read TGTGCCAGCAGTTACGTTCCCGAGGAGGGCTGCACCTTC. This sequence encodes CASSYVPEEGCTF.

Note on this clonotype: It may be a read error: a sequence one base away is much more abundant. The V gene is TRBV27, the J gene TRBJ2-3, with 11 nucleotides matching TRBD2. The CDR3 contains 16 residues. From germline, CDR1 is MNHEY and CDR2 SMNVEV (reference sequence). The V segment lost 5 bases and the J segment 7 bases; nucleotides outside the gene matches: 11. The CDR3 nucleotides are TGTGCCAGCAGTCTTTCGGGGACTAGCGGAGGGTATACGCAGTATTTT. The encoded protein is CASSLSGTSGGYTQYF.

This clonotype was detected many times. The CDR3 DNA is TGTGCCAGTAGCCCGGAGGGTTGGAATGAAGCTTTCTTT. Amino acids: CASSPEGWNEAFF. This chain links TRBV19 with TRBJ1-1; no firm D call. The germline gives CDR1 LNHDA, CDR2 SQIVND (reference sequence). V dropped 6 bases and J dropped 7 bases, with 15 bases sitting between them. This CDR3 region has 13 residues.

This rearrangement joins TRBV5-1 to TRBJ2-1, with TRBD2 identical over 8 bases. J lost 1 base, V lost 6 bases, and 6 bases had no gene match. Germline loops: CDR1 SGHRS, CDR2 YFSETQ. The CDR3 is made up of 15 amino acids. CDR3 amino acids: CASTLAGNSYNEQFF. The CDR3 DNA is TGCGCCAGCACGTTAGCGGGAAATTCCTACAATGAGCAGTTCTTC.

This clonotype was seen many times. The V call is TRBV11-2, the J call TRBJ1-5; weak D call: TRBD1 (5 bases). The ends were cut back, 1 base at V and 6 bases at J, with 7 bases in the middle. Germline V gene lookup returns CDR1 SGHAT and CDR2 FQNNGV. This CDR3 is built from 13 residues. CDR3 DNA sequence: TGTGCCAGCAGCTTAGGGGACGGTCAGCCCCAGCATTTT. Translating gives CASSLGDGQPQHF.

This clonotype was counted many times. V usage is TRBV6-1 and J usage is TRBJ1-1, with 9 bases matching TRBD1. CDR3 length: 15 residues. Germline trimming cut 2 bases from V and 3 bases from J; bases unmatched to any gene: 4. Germline lookup yields CDR1 MNHNS and CDR2 SASEGT. This CDR3 reads CASSEIGQGYTEAFF. CDR3 bases: TGTGCCAGCAGTGAAATAGGACAGGGGTACACTGAAGCTTTCTTT.

This clonotype was seen a single time. Given a much more abundant clone one base away, this may be a read error. The conserved closing phenylalanine or tryptophan is absent in this CDR3, likely reflecting a read error. The genes are TRBV5-6 and TRBJ2-2, with a tentative D call TRBD1 (5 bases). Germline-derived CDR1 and CDR2 are SGHDT and YYEEEE. The V end lost 6 bases, the J end lost 6 bases, and 15 bases lay between the germline ends. The CDR3 has 14 residues. CDR3 in DNA: TGTGCCAGCACAGACGGAGAAGGGGCCGGGGAGCTGTTTCTT. Residues: CASTDGEGAGELFL.

Ten or more counts support this clonotype. At one boundary the junction diverges from the germline segment, which might be a read error. The rearrangement uses TRBV7-7 and TRBJ2-5; no reliable D call. Germline values: CDR1 SSHAT, CDR2 FNYEAQ (reference sequence). This CDR3 region has 14 residues. CDR3 DNA sequence: TGTGCTAGCAGCCAGGACGGGTGGGTGGAGACCCAGTACTTC. Its protein is CASSQDGWVETQYF.

This clonotype was seen many times. This rearrangement joins TRBV20-1 to TRBJ2-1; 7 nucleotides match TRBD1. J gave up 7 bases and V 5 bases, and 8 bases lay outside the gene matches. The CDR3 totals 13 residues. Germline-derived CDR1 and CDR2 are DFQATT and SNEGSKA (reference sequence). The CDR3 loop reads CSARTGIINEQFF. The CDR3 coding sequence is TGCAGTGCTCGGACAGGTATCATAAATGAGCAGTTCTTC.

The chain uses TRBV9 and TRBJ1-1, with D hard to call. The CDR3 consists of 15 residues. Germline V lookup: CDR1 SGDLS, CDR2 YYNGEE. The V end lost 0 bases, the J end lost 1 base, and 10 bases lay between the germline ends. The CDR3 nucleotides are TGTGCCAGCAGCGTAGATGACTTAGGGAACACTGAAGCTTTCTTT. The encoded protein is CASSVDDLGNTEAFF.

The chain joins TRBV20-1 to TRBJ1-2, with D possibly matching TRBD1 (5 bases). CDR1 and CDR2 (germline): DFQATT, SNEGSKA (reference sequence). The V and J ends lost 0 bases and 13 bases respectively, with 18 bases between them. The CDR3 is 13 residues long. CDR3 in amino acids: CSARDQGQVGFTF. The CDR3, as DNA: TGCAGTGCTAGAGATCAGGGCCAGGTCGGGTTCACCTTC.

This clonotype was seen more than once but under ten times. The chain's CDR3 is CASSEGTGGAKNIQYF. The DNA for the CDR3 is TGTGCCAGCAGTGAAGGGACAGGGGGAGCCAAAAACATTCAGTACTTC. This sequence joins TRBV2 and TRBJ2-4, with 10 bases matching TRBD1. Germline CDR1 reads SNHLY; CDR2 reads FYNNEI. The V and J ends lost 1 base and 0 bases, in that order; junction bases with no gene match: 0. There are 16 residues in the CDR3.

There are many counts of this clonotype. The chain has TRBV5-1 and TRBJ2-1; D not resolved. V dropped 4 bases and J dropped 0 bases, with 8 bases sitting between them. The V gene's germline CDR1 is SGHRS and CDR2 YFSETQ. This CDR3 is 14 amino acids long. CDR3 residues: CASSGEISYNEQFF. For the CDR3, the DNA is TGCGCCAGCAGCGGGGAAATCTCCTACAATGAGCAGTTCTTC.

This clonotype has just a few counts. The rearrangement links TRBV9 to TRBJ1-1; no firm D call. Germline values: CDR1 SGDLS, CDR2 YYNGEE. This CDR3 comprises 14 residues. Trimming stripped 0 bases from V and 4 bases from J, with 10 bases between. CDR3 sequence (DNA): TGTGCCAGCAGCGTAGGTGGTTTACTCACTGAAGCTTTCTTT. This gives the protein CASSVGGLLTEAFF.

This clonotype has a count of ten or more. V usage is TRBV6-6 and J usage is TRBJ1-1; D is possibly TRBD1 (6 bases). Germline lookup yields CDR1 MNHNY and CDR2 SVGAGI (reference sequence). V was cut by 2 bases and J by 1 base, with 11 bases left in between. The CDR3 has 15 amino acids. The CDR3 region is CASSYRTEWNTEAFF. In nucleotides, the CDR3 is TGTGCCAGCAGTTACCGGACAGAATGGAACACTGAAGCTTTCTTT.

The J gene is TRBJ2-2, the V gene TRBV19; the match to TRBD2 covers 8 bases. Germline V gene lookup returns CDR1 LNHDA and CDR2 SQIVND (reference sequence). CDR3 length equals 16 residues. Losses at the gene ends were 5 bases for V and 5 bases for J; bases not matched to a gene: 10. The CDR3: CASSASPRGGTGELFF. Here the CDR3 DNA reads TGTGCCAGTAGTGCATCCCCCCGCGGGGGGACCGGGGAGCTGTTTTTT.

This clonotype was detected ten times or more. This chain uses TRBV5-1 with TRBJ1-2; no firm D call. Germline CDR1 and CDR2: SGHRS and YFSETQ. Trimming took 0 bases from V and 4 from J, leaving 7 bases between them. The CDR3 is made up of 13 amino acids. CDR3 residues: CASSLAPAYGYTF. Here the CDR3 DNA reads TGCGCCAGCAGCTTGGCTCCAGCCTATGGCTACACCTTC.

This clonotype was seen repeatedly, ten times or more. The chain has TRBV7-2 and TRBJ2-5; no clear D gene. Looked up from germline, CDR1 is SGHTA and CDR2 is FQGNSA. The V end was cut by 6 bases, the J end by 4 bases, with 12 bases between. The CDR3 loop spans 13 amino acids. CDR3 DNA sequence: TGTGCCAGCAGTCTCACAACCGGAGAGACCCAGTACTTC. Its protein product is CASSLTTGETQYF.

This clonotype was counted many times. The chain couples TRBV12-3 or TRBV12-4 to TRBJ1-2; 7 bases map to TRBD1. The CDR3 is 13 amino acids. V dropped 6 bases and J dropped 4; count of bases not matched to a gene: 5. CDR3 sequence: CASRKDRSYGYTF. CDR3 nucleotide sequence: TGTGCCAGCAGAAAGGACAGGAGCTATGGCTACACCTTC.

This clonotype was counted between two and nine times. The V and J genes are TRBV7-9 and TRBJ1-4, with a tentative D call TRBD1 (5 bases). This CDR3 is built from 15 residues. V was pared by 5 bases and J by 3 bases, with 13 bases between. Germline V gene data show CDR1 as SEHNR and CDR2 as FQNEAQ (reference sequence). This chain's CDR3 is CASSDRQGANEKLFF. The CDR3 coding sequence is TGTGCCAGCAGCGACAGACAAGGAGCTAATGAAAAACTGTTTTTT.

As regards this clonotype: A read error may be the cause here, since a much bigger clone is one base away. The chain joins TRBV27 to TRBJ2-7; no clear D. CDR1 and CDR2 (germline): MNHEY, SMNVEV (reference sequence). This CDR3 is built from 15 residues. The CDR3 sequence is CAGSLVPGLTYEQYF. CDR3 DNA sequence: TGTGCCGGCAGTTTAGTTCCAGGCCTAACCTACGAGCAGTACTTC.

This chain uses TRBV5-1 with TRBJ2-6, with a tentative D call TRBD1 (5 bases). Per germline, CDR1 SGHRS and CDR2 YFSETQ. This CDR3 is built from 17 residues. Trimming removed 3 bases from V and 2 bases from J, with 15 bases in between. This CDR3 is CASSWDLGAAGANVLTF. CDR3 nucleotides: TGCGCCAGCAGCTGGGATCTTGGGGCCGCTGGGGCCAACGTCCTGACTTTC.

This clonotype was counted only a few times. This chain uses TRBV12-3 or TRBV12-4 with TRBJ2-7, with D hard to call. The CDR3 sequence is 13 residues long. Between the trimmed V and J ends, which lost 4 bases and 3 bases, there was a span of 10 bases. The CDR3 is CASSWSNDYEQYF. DNA of the CDR3: TGTGCCAGCAGTTGGTCGAATGACTACGAGCAGTACTTC.

J is TRBJ1-2 and V is TRBV5-6, with D possibly matching TRBD1 (5 bases). The ends were cut back, 0 bases at V and 10 bases at J, with 10 bases in the middle. CDR3 length equals 12 residues. Germline CDR1 reads SGHDT; CDR2 reads YYEEEE. CDR3 nucleotide sequence: TGTGCCAGCAGCTTGGCCGGGGCAGACTACACCTTC. Amino acids: CASSLAGADYTF.

This clonotype has a handful of counts. The CDR3 loop reads CASRLGEGGGSNTEAFF. The CDR3 DNA follows: TGTGCCAGTAGGCTCGGGGAGGGAGGGGGCTCGAACACTGAAGCTTTCTTT. The V gene is TRBV19, the J gene TRBJ1-1; TRBD1 aligns across 7 bases. With 6 bases clipped from V and 1 base from J, the junction kept 14 bases outside the gene matches. The CDR3 is made up of 17 amino acids. Germline V gene sequence: CDR1 LNHDA, CDR2 SQIVND (reference sequence). Full variable domain (missing parts from reference TRBV19 and TRBJ1-1): DGGITQSPKYLFRKEGQNVTLSCEQNLNHDAMYWYRQDPGQGLRLIYYSQIVNDFQKGDIAEGYSVSREKKESFPLTVTSAQKNPTAFYLCASRLGEGGGSNTEAFFGQGTRLTVV.